This record looks at one TCR beta chain sequence and its context. There is no known antigen for this receptor. No clone much larger than this one lies a single base away; base qualities are absent. The immunoSEQ Assay, a bias-controlled multiplex PCR, was used to amplify TCRbeta CDR3 regions from genomic DNA. Concerning the study's data processing: The number of nucleated cells in each sample was estimated by amplification of reference gene primers within the assay. To quantify the absolute abundance of each unique TCRbeta CDR3 rearrangement, sequence reads were collapsed and filtered. Productive Simpson clonality was computed per sample as the square root of Simpson's diversity index over productive rearrangements. TCRdb limited this immuneACCESS table to in-frame rearrangements with V and J called. A share of clones is missing; checked studies link under half to unresolved V genes, and the rest is unexplained. V and J calls and clone size are those listed in that table; D and trimming were worked out from the DNA. Here the sample has fewer than 250,000 clones; roughly 80% occur a single time. Of the sample, about a fifth falls within the top ten clones.

The sample belongs to a study of blood T cell repertoires in COVID-19 (dated by TCRdb to 2019 to 2021). In terms of the full investigation: Collaborator samples came from the United States, Italy and Spain and covered acute and convalescent phases of COVID-19. The material from the prospective study consisted of cDNA or gDNA derived from T cells, B-cell-depleted T cells, or PBMCs. Subjects who had been exposed to COVID-19, were actively infected with it, or had recovered from it provided the deeply sampled blood TCRbeta repertoires that made up the dataset. The repertoires were released in a freely available public database meant as a resource for research on the immune response to SARS-CoV-2. The samples were drawn from two sources: the first 160 participants of the ongoing ImmuneRACE study, and fewer than 1,500 subjects contributed by 6 global collaborators. Sample metadata almost always included a de-identified subject ID, COVID-19 status, age in years and sex. Where HLA class I and class II types were available, the types were taken from metadata supplied by the sample provider, not from assay-based typing. General study outcomes and caveats: How much clinical and demographic metadata was included differed by source and by participant, and the metadata was provided uncurated.

Each collaborating institution followed its own protocols to collect whole blood in K2EDTA tubes. For TCRbeta analysis, collaborators shipped samples as frozen whole blood, isolated PBMCs, or DNA extracted from either of those sample types. Via the germline V gene (reference sequence), CDR1 is LGHDT and CDR2 YNNKEL. The junction carries 12 bases between V and J, which are trimmed by 1 base and 8 bases respectively. The CDR3 holds 15 amino acids from the cysteine to the phenylalanine. Left in the record is the CDR3 DNA by itself, 45 bases read in frame from the first base. This clonotype originated in a human donor in a cohort sampled during active COVID-19. The V gene is TRBV3-1 (or the pseudogene TRBV3-2) and the J gene is TRBJ1-6; a weak D assignment points to TRBD1 (6 bases agree). The sequenced sample was peripheral blood. The CDR3 has the sequence CASSQGSRGYSPLHF. The sequenced DNA: TGTGCCAGCAGCCAAGGTTCCAGGGGTTATTCACCCCTCCACTTT.